The 8 T cell receptor beta chains reported below all come from one sample, sequenced in a study of T cells in Graves' hyperthyroidism and ophthalmopathy. The TCR beta CDR3 regions underwent amplification using RNA transcripts as the source. TCR CDR3 regions were first amplified by RT-PCR with HTBI primers. TCRdb independently ran MiXCR on the multiplex PCR reads; one entry per CDR3 protein. The table records under 400,000 distinct CDR3 sequences, 13% of them present only once. The sample taken for sequencing was blood. The receptors originated from a woman younger than 35 with Graves' hyperthyroidism.

This sequence joins TRBV9 and TRBJ2-5, with D perhaps matching TRBD2 (6 bases). Trimming left V 0 bases short and J 0 bases short, with 18 bases between. The germline CDR1 and CDR2 sequences are SGDLS and YYNGEE. The CDR3 is made up of 18 amino acids. Here the CDR3 reads CASSVGRGATSYQETQYF. CDR3 in DNA: TGTGCCAGCAGCGTAGGTCGCGGGGCAACGTCATACCAAGAGACCCAGTACTTC. The full variable domain, in which reference TRBV9 and TRBJ2-5 provide the parts outside the CDR3, is DSGVTQTPKHLITATGQRVTLRCSPRSGDLSVYWYQQSLDQGLQFLIQYYNGEERAKGNILERFSAQQFPDLHSELNLSSLELGDSALYFCASSVGRGATSYQETQYFGPGTRLLVL.

Of note for this clonotype: Given a much more abundant clone one base away, this may be a read error. This chain links TRBV5-1 with TRBJ2-7; D may be TRBD1 or TRBD2 (5 bases each). The DNA matches TRBJ2-1 better at its end, which makes the J call doubtful. This CDR3 has 15 amino acids. The germline V gene has CDR1 SGHRS and CDR2 YFSETQ. The CDR3 region is CASSLIRDPSYEQFF. CDR3 coding DNA: TGCGCCAGCAGCTTAATCCGGGACCCGTCCTACGAGCAGTTCTTC.

This sequence joins TRBV5-4 and TRBJ2-1; 12 bases match TRBD2. V dropped 3 bases and J dropped 7; count of bases not matched to a gene: 5. CDR3 length: 15 residues. Germline-derived CDR1 and CDR2 are SGHNT and YYREEE (reference sequence). Written as DNA, the CDR3 is TGTGCCAGCAGCTCCCGACTAGCGGGAGTAAATGAGCAGTTCTTC. This sequence encodes CASSSRLAGVNEQFF.

This clonotype turned up a few times. The V call is TRBV18, the J call TRBJ2-2; 7 positions agree with TRBD1. The V gene's germline CDR1 is KGHSH and CDR2 LQKENI. The CDR3 contains 17 residues. Trimming removed 1 base from V and 7 bases from J; junction bases left unmatched: 12. Here the CDR3 DNA reads TGTGCCAGCTCACCACGACAGGGATTTGGTGGCCACGGGGAGCTGTTTTTT. Translated: CASSPRQGFGGHGELFF. The full variable domain, rest sourced from reference TRBV18 and TRBJ2-2, is NAGVMQNPRHLVRRRGQEARLRCSPMKGHSHVYWYRQLPEEGLKFMVYLQKENIIDESGMPKERFSAEFPKEGPSILRIQQVVRGDSAAYFCASSPRQGFGGHGELFFGEGSRLTVL.

The rearrangement uses TRBV12-3 or TRBV12-4 and TRBJ1-3, with unresolved D. The CDR3 consists of 15 residues. The V and J ends lost 8 bases and 0 bases respectively, with 14 bases between them. DNA for the CDR3: TGTGCCAGCGGCCCCTTGGTCCCCTCTGGAAACACCATATATTTT. Amino acids: CASGPLVPSGNTIYF.

Remarks on this clonotype: With a much larger clone just one base away, this may be a read error. The J gene is TRBJ2-4, the V gene TRBV9; 7 positions agree with TRBD1. Per germline, CDR1 SGDLS and CDR2 YYNGEE. The CDR3 runs 16 residues. In nucleotides, the CDR3 is TGTGCCGGCAGCCCCTGGGACAGCGCAACCAAAAACATTCAGTACTTC. Protein sequence: CAGSPWDSATKNIQYF. The whole variable domain, filled in from reference TRBV9 and TRBJ2-4, reads DSGVTQTPKHLITATGQRVTLRCSPRSGDLSVYWYQQSLDQGLQFLIQYYNGEERAKGNILERFSAQQFPDLHSELNLSSLELGDSALYFCAGSPWDSATKNIQYFGAGTRLSVL.

The J gene is TRBJ2-1, the V gene TRBV27, with 13 bases identical to TRBD2. CDR1 is MNHEY and CDR2 is SMNVEV in the germline V gene (reference sequence). The CDR3 sequence is 14 residues long. V shed 9 bases and J 6 bases; nucleotides not matched to a gene: 5. The CDR3 coding sequence is TGTGCCAGTTGGACTAGCGGGAGAGGCAATGAGCAGTTCTTC. It specifies CASWTSGRGNEQFF.

This chain connects TRBV4-2 to TRBJ2-2; 12 nucleotides line up with TRBD2. CDR1 is LGHNA and CDR2 is YNFKEQ in the germline V gene. This CDR3 has 18 residues. Trimming at V came to 0 bases and at J to 7 bases, leaving 9 bases not matched to a gene. CDR3 sequence: CASSQDLGTSGPNGELFF. The DNA of the CDR3 is TGTGCCAGCAGCCAAGATCTAGGGACTAGCGGGCCTAACGGGGAGCTGTTTTTT.